These 4 T cell receptor beta chains came from one sample sequenced in a study of long-term antiretroviral therapy in people with HIV. Running of the v3.0 immunoSEQ assay took place at survey level. Here immunoSEQ multiplex PCR was the method, and the copy in TCRdb shows in-frame clones only, minus some. The sample includes over 25,000 clones, 90% to 95% of them seen just once. The sample here was unsorted PBMCs, taken 7.4 years after starting antiretroviral therapy. These receptor sequences come from a man between 45 and 60 years old with HIV.

The chain joins TRBV6-1 to TRBJ2-7, with TRBD2 identical over 7 bases. CDR3 length: 13 amino acids. Germline CDR1 and CDR2: MNHNS and SASEGT. V trimming: 5 bases; J trimming: 4 bases; junction bases outside the gene matches: 5. The CDR3 here is CASSSRGGYEQYF. The CDR3 nucleotides read TGTGCCAGCAGTTCCCGCGGGGGTTACGAGCAGTACTTC.

This clone was observed a few times. The gene calls are TRBV6-5 and TRBJ1-6, with 7 bases that match TRBD1. CDR1 and CDR2 (germline): MNHEY, SVGAGI. V shed 10 bases and J 2 bases; nucleotides not matched to a gene: 2. The CDR3 length is 13 residues. The CDR3 is CAIGQAYNSPLHF. CDR3 in DNA: TGTGCCATCGGACAGGCCTATAATTCACCCCTCCACTTT.

This clone was counted a few times. V usage is TRBV5-4 and J usage is TRBJ2-2; D is possibly TRBD2 (6 bases). The length of the CDR3 is 16 residues. V was clipped by 4 bases and J by 4 bases, with 17 bases between them. Germline V lookup: CDR1 SGHNT, CDR2 YYREEE (reference sequence). CDR3 protein: CASSPRDSKSTGELFF. In nucleotides, the CDR3 is TGTGCCAGCAGCCCCCGGGACTCTAAGAGCACCGGGGAGCTGTTTTTT.

The rearrangement links TRBV6-1 to TRBJ2-7, with D tentatively TRBD2 (6 bases). V was cut by 4 bases and J by 1 base, with 8 bases left in between. The CDR3 totals 13 residues. CDR1 and CDR2 (germline): MNHNS, SASEGT. In DNA, the CDR3 is TGTGCCAGCAGTGTCGGGGGATCCTACGAGCAGTACTTC. It specifies CASSVGGSYEQYF.